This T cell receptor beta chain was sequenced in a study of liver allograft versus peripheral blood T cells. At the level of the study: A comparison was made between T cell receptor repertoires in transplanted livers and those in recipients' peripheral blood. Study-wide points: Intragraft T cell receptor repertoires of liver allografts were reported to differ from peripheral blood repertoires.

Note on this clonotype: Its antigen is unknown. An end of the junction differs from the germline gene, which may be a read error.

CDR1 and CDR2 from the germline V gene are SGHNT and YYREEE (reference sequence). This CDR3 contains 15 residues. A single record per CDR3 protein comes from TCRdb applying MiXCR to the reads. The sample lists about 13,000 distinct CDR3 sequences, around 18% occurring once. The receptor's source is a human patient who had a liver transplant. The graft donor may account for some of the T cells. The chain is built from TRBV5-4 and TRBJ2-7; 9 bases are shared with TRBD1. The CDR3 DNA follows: TGTGCCAGCAGCCAGTCCGGGACAGGGATGCACGAGAAGTACTTC. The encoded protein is CASSQSGTGMHEKYF.